This T cell receptor beta chain was profiled in a study of cytomegalovirus exposure and HLA in healthy donors. Study-level information: It was reported in a later analysis that the same platform had been used for the approximately 120 validation repertoires as for the 550 to 700 first-cohort repertoires.

Study findings and constraints: According to the study, roughly 160 TCR beta chains were cytomegalovirus-associated. Per published reports, the classifier diagnosed cytomegalovirus status with high specificity and sensitivity.

Germline V CDR1 and CDR2: KGHSH, LQKENI. The CDR3 runs to 17 residues. V dropped 3 bases and J dropped 0; count of bases not matched to a gene: 5. Produced via immunoSEQ multiplex PCR; TCRdb's table is partial and in-frame only. The table lists about 350,000 clones, 87% of them singletons, with over 1% in the top ten. Worth noting for this clone: Antigen specificity is unknown.

The chain recombines TRBV18 with TRBJ2-6, with 7 bases fitting TRBD1. The sequenced sample was PBMCs. This TCR came from a woman in her thirties in good health and CMV-seropositive. CDR3 in DNA: TGTGCCAGCTCACCTAACAGGGGCAGCTCTGGGGCCAACGTCCTGACTTTC. Residues: CASSPNRGSSGANVLTF.